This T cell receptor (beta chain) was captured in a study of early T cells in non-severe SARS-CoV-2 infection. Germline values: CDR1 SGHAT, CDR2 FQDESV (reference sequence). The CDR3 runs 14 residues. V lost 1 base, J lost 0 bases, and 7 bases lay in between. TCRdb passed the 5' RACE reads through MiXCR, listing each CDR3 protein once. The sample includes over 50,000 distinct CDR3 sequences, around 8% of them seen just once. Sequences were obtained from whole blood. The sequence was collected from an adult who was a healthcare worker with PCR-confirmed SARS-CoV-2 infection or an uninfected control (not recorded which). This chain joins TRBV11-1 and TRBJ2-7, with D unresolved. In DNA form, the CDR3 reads TGTGCCAGCAGCTTAGACCACGCCTCCTACGAGCAGTACTTC. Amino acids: CASSLDHASYEQYF.